This TCR beta chain was sequenced for a study of blood T cell repertoires in COVID-19. Background on the study: Acute and convalescent COVID-19 specimens originated in the United States, Italy and Spain.

Some clones are missing from TCRdb's copy, which holds only in-frame ones; the method was immunoSEQ multiplex PCR. The sample records some 350,000 clones, over 70% being singletons. Self-reported history from a screening survey and questionnaire set each donor's cohort. The CDR3 is made up of 13 amino acids. Trimming shortened V by 6 bases and J by 3 bases, and 11 bases separated the two germline ends. Looked up from germline, CDR1 is SQVTM and CDR2 is ANQGSEA. The chain joins TRBV29-1 to TRBJ2-2, with unresolved D. The sequencing input was PBMCs or T cells enriched from blood (not recorded which). The TCR originated in a man under 40 who had recovered from COVID-19. The CDR3 DNA is TGCAGCGTCCAGGCCGATCACACCGGGGAGCTGTTTTTT. Its protein product is CSVQADHTGELFF.